Shown below are 27 T cell receptor beta chains from a single sample sequenced in a study of shared clonotypes between healthy human individuals. Here immunoSEQ multiplex PCR was the method, and the copy in TCRdb shows in-frame clones only, minus some. The data hold approximately 100,000 clones, with approximately 70% observed a single time. The specimen was memory CD8+ T cells sorted from blood. Noted subset: CD45RO+ cells pooled with CCR7-negative TemRA cells. These receptors originate from a woman younger than 45 in good health.

This chain uses TRBV6-5 with TRBJ2-3, with unresolved D. The CDR3 is made up of 11 amino acids. Between the trimmed V and J ends, which lost 2 bases and 5 bases, there was a span of 2 bases. Germline V gene lookup returns CDR1 MNHEY and CDR2 SVGAGI. Here the CDR3 DNA reads TGTGCCAGCAGTTACGGAGATACGCAGTATTTT. This codes for CASSYGDTQYF.

The chain carries TRBV27 and TRBJ1-1, with D possibly TRBD1 on 5 matching bases. Per the germline V gene, CDR1 is MNHEY and CDR2 is SMNVEV (reference sequence). This CDR3 region has 15 residues. Trimming left V 9 bases short and J 4 bases short, with 21 bases between. The CDR3 nucleotides read TGTGCCAGTCAATGGAGCACAGGAGCAGGCACTGAAGCTTTCTTT. Amino acids: CASQWSTGAGTEAFF.

V and J are TRBV5-1 and TRBJ1-4, with a tentative D call TRBD1 (5 bases). With 2 bases removed from V and 10 bases from J, the gap between germline ends came to 12 bases. CDR3 length equals 13 residues. Germline CDR1 SGHRS, CDR2 YFSETQ. CDR3 sequence: CASSFYTQGKLFF. The CDR3, as DNA: TGCGCCAGCAGCTTCTACACTCAGGGAAAACTGTTTTTT.

This clone was seen ten or more times. The chain joins TRBV6-5 to TRBJ2-7, with D perhaps given as TRBD1 or TRBD2 (5 bases each). In germline, CDR1 is MNHEY, CDR2 SVGAGI. This CDR3 has 15 amino acids. The V end lost 0 bases, the J end lost 0 bases, and 9 bases lay between the germline ends. In DNA form, the CDR3 reads TGTGCCAGCAGTTACTCGGGACCATACTCCTACGAGCAGTACTTC. Its translation: CASSYSGPYSYEQYF.

V gene TRBV6-4 combines with J gene TRBJ2-5, with 7 bases lining up with TRBD1. The DNA end is a closer match to TRBJ2-7, so the J assignment may be wrong. The germline V gene encodes CDR1 MRHNA and CDR2 SNTAGT. CDR3 length: 15 amino acids. The chain's CDR3 is CASSPGTDVSYEQYF. DNA for the CDR3: TGTGCCAGCAGCCCCGGGACAGACGTATCCTACGAGCAGTACTTC.

The chain is built from TRBV28 and TRBJ2-7; D not certain. CDR1 MDHEN and CDR2 SYDVKM come from the germline V gene. V was clipped by 2 bases and J by 5 bases, with 10 bases between them. This CDR3 has 13 amino acids. The CDR3 protein is CASSLRSFNEQYF. The CDR3 DNA sequence: TGTGCCAGCAGTTTAAGAAGCTTCAACGAGCAGTACTTC. Drawing the rest from reference TRBV28 and TRBJ2-7, the complete variable domain is DVKVTQSSRYLVKRTGEKVFLECVQDMDHENMFWYRQDPGLGLRLIYFSYDVKMKEKGDIPEGYSVSREKKERFSLILESASTNQTSMYLCASSLRSFNEQYFGPGTRLTVT.

Concerning this clone itself: The sample holds other DNA sequences that translate to the same CDR3. This chain links TRBV6-1 with TRBJ1-1; possibly TRBD1 for D (5 bases). The CDR3 length is 14 residues. The V and J ends lost 6 bases and 1 base respectively, with 12 bases between them. Germline V gene sequence: CDR1 MNHNS, CDR2 SASEGT. CDR3 amino acids: CASSPRGGNTEAFF. The CDR3 coding sequence is TGTGCCAGCAGCCCTCGGGGGGGGAACACTGAAGCTTTCTTT.

The chain recombines TRBV28 with TRBJ1-1; D not resolved. V dropped 4 bases and J dropped 1 base, with 4 bases sitting between them. Germline V gene data show CDR1 as MDHEN and CDR2 as SYDVKM. CDR3 length equals 12 residues. The CDR3, as DNA: TGTGCCAGCAGTTACGGGAACACTGAAGCTTTCTTT. The encoded protein is CASSYGNTEAFF.

The chain has TRBV10-3 and TRBJ2-2; 12 bases map to TRBD2. The germline V gene has CDR1 ENHRY and CDR2 SYGVKD. After removal of 4 bases from V and 6 bases from J, the junction contained 9 bases not matched to a gene. CDR3 size: 17 residues. The CDR3 DNA sequence: TGTGCCATCAGTGTGGTGACTAGCGGGAGTTTATCCGGGGAGCTGTTTTTT. It codes for CAISVVTSGSLSGELFF.

V usage is TRBV6-1 and J usage is TRBJ1-2; D is unclear. Per germline, CDR1 MNHNS and CDR2 SASEGT. This CDR3 is built from 12 residues. V lost 8 bases to trimming and J lost 3 bases, with 10 bases between them. In DNA, the CDR3 is TGTGCCAGCTCGGACGGACACTATGGCTACACCTTC. It translates to CASSDGHYGYTF.

J is TRBJ2-3 and V is TRBV19; D unclear. Trimming shortened V by 5 bases and J by 2 bases, and 5 bases separated the two germline ends. There are 12 residues in the CDR3. Germline CDR1 is LNHDA and CDR2 is SQIVND (reference sequence). CDR3: CASSPDTDTQYF. CDR3 DNA: TGTGCCAGTAGTCCGGACACAGATACGCAGTATTTT.

This sequence joins TRBV27 and TRBJ2-1, with TRBD2 identical over 12 bases. The V gene's germline CDR1 is MNHEY and CDR2 SMNVEV (reference sequence). Trimming took 3 bases from V and 5 from J; bases not matched to a gene: 5. The CDR3 covers 16 residues. The chain's CDR3 is CASSFPRTSGNNEQFF. CDR3 DNA sequence: TGTGCCAGCAGTTTCCCCCGGACTAGCGGGAACAATGAGCAGTTCTTC.

The J gene is TRBJ2-7, the V gene TRBV6-1, with D possibly matching TRBD1 (5 bases). The CDR3 contains 14 residues. V was clipped by 0 bases and J by 3 bases, with 9 bases between them. The germline V gene has CDR1 MNHNS and CDR2 SASEGT. The CDR3 nucleotides are TGTGCCAGCAGTGAAGCGGGGCACCACTACGAGCAGTACTTC. Protein: CASSEAGHHYEQYF.

V and J are TRBV7-9 and TRBJ2-2, with D hard to call. Trimming removed 5 bases at V and 9 bases at J, with 10 bases between. The germline V gene has CDR1 SEHNR and CDR2 FQNEAQ (reference sequence). The CDR3 runs to 12 residues. The CDR3 sequence: CASSTLHRELFF. CDR3 DNA sequence: TGTGCCAGCAGCACACTTCACCGGGAGCTGTTTTTT.

In the case of this clone: This likely traces to a read error, being one base from a far larger clone. The V call is TRBV16, the J call TRBJ2-1; 9 nucleotides agree with TRBD2. The CDR3 is 17 amino acids. Germline-derived CDR1 and CDR2 are KGHSY and FQNENV. CDR3 loop: CASGQSRASGDHNEQFF. The CDR3, as DNA: TGTGCCAGCGGCCAATCGCGGGCTAGCGGGGACCACAATGAGCAGTTCTTC.

The rearrangement uses TRBV6-5 and TRBJ2-1, with 7 nucleotides matching TRBD1. This CDR3 spans 13 amino acids. Germline lookup yields CDR1 MNHEY and CDR2 SVGAGI. V shed 2 bases, J shed 7 bases, and the junction held 2 bases outside the gene matches. The CDR3 sequence: CASSYGTANEQFF. In DNA, the CDR3 is TGTGCCAGCAGTTACGGGACAGCAAATGAGCAGTTCTTC.

V is TRBV5-1 and J is TRBJ2-5; 12 nucleotides align to TRBD2. The CDR3 spans 16 residues. Losses at the gene ends were 4 bases for V and 5 bases for J; bases not matched to a gene: 9. Germline assignment: CDR1 SGHRS and CDR2 YFSETQ. The CDR3 is CASSLQTSGSGETQYF. Here the CDR3 DNA reads TGCGCCAGCAGCCTCCAGACTAGCGGGAGCGGCGAGACCCAGTACTTC.

This clone was seen more than once but under ten times. The chain uses TRBV9 and TRBJ2-3; 7 positions match TRBD1. J gave up 2 bases and V 4 bases, and 4 bases lay outside the gene matches. Germline V gene sequence: CDR1 SGDLS, CDR2 YYNGEE. The CDR3 has 14 residues. The CDR3 here is CASSPGQVTDTQYF. The CDR3, as DNA: TGTGCCAGCAGCCCAGGACAGGTCACAGATACGCAGTATTTT.

The genes are TRBV28 and TRBJ2-7; the D gene is possibly TRBD1 (6 bases). V lost 6 bases and J 2 bases, leaving 20 bases between the germline ends. Germline CDR1 and CDR2: MDHEN and SYDVKM. CDR3 length: 16 amino acids. The DNA of the CDR3 is TGTGCCAGCAGCCCACTAACGGACAGCACAACCTACGAGCAGTACTTC. It translates to CASSPLTDSTTYEQYF.

The chain uses TRBV4-1 and TRBJ1-1, with D unresolved. Germline V lookup: CDR1 MGHRA, CDR2 YSYEKL. This CDR3 is built from 13 residues. V lost 4 bases to trimming and J lost 6 bases, with 12 bases between them. Here the CDR3 DNA reads TGCGCCAGCAGCCGATCTCCACGTTCTGAAGCTTTCTTT. This codes for CASSRSPRSEAFF.

CDR3: CASSFLGMNTEAFF. As DNA, the CDR3 is TGTGCCAGCAGCTTTCTGGGCATGAACACTGAAGCTTTCTTT. The chain recombines TRBV5-4 with TRBJ1-1; D unclear. The germline CDR1 and CDR2 sequences are SGHNT and YYREEE (reference sequence). The CDR3 is 14 amino acids. V was clipped by 2 bases and J by 0 bases, with 8 bases between them.

Worth noting for this clone: One junction end disagrees with the germline gene, perhaps due to a read error. The sample contains more than one DNA sequence encoding this CDR3. The gene calls are TRBV4-1 and TRBJ1-4; D call uncertain. The CDR3 has 13 residues. CDR1 and CDR2 (germline): MGHRA, YSYEKL. CDR3 coding DNA: TGCGCCAGCAGCCCCTCGACTAATGAAAAATTGTTTTTT. Protein product: CASSPSTNEKLFF.

In this sample, this clone turned up many times. Here the CDR3 DNA reads TGTGCCACCAGCAGTGGTCAAGCGGGAGAGGTCCACGAGCAGTACTTC. Protein: CATSSGQAGEVHEQYF. The rearrangement joins TRBV15 to TRBJ2-7; 8 nucleotides match TRBD2. The ends lost 3 bases at V and 5 bases at J; junction bases unmatched: 12. Germline V gene sequence: CDR1 LNHNV, CDR2 YYDKDF (reference sequence). This CDR3 region has 16 residues.

This sequence joins TRBV28 and TRBJ1-2; 8 bases align to TRBD1. V lost 10 bases, J lost 4 bases, and 8 bases stayed unmatched. Germline V gene sequence: CDR1 MDHEN, CDR2 SYDVKM. The CDR3 is 13 residues long. The CDR3 nucleotides are TGTGCCACTTGGACAGGGTCAAGCTATGGCTACACCTTC. Its protein is CATWTGSSYGYTF.

The J gene is TRBJ2-5, the V gene TRBV5-4, with D unclear. Trimming removed 3 bases from V and 1 base from J, with 10 bases in between. CDR3 length: 14 amino acids. CDR1 is SGHNT, CDR2 YYREEE, per germline (reference sequence). The CDR3 coding sequence is TGTGCCAGCAGCTCCTCCCTTTTCCAAGAGACCCAGTACTTC. Translation gives CASSSSLFQETQYF.

This clone was detected a few times. The rearrangement links TRBV5-1 to TRBJ2-2, with TRBD2 matching over 8 bases. The CDR3 covers 13 residues. V dropped 4 bases and J dropped 6; count of bases not matched to a gene: 2. CDR1 is SGHRS, CDR2 YFSETQ, per germline. The DNA of the CDR3 is TGCGCCAGCAGCCAGGGACTAGCCGGGGAGCTGTTTTTT. Its protein is CASSQGLAGELFF.

The chain uses TRBV11-2 and TRBJ1-3, with D unresolved. V was shortened by 2 bases and J by 0 bases, with 11 bases between the two germline ends. The germline CDR1 and CDR2 sequences are SGHAT and FQNNGV. This CDR3 has 16 amino acids. As DNA, the CDR3 is TGTGCCAGCAGCTTACAGGAGGGAGCCTCTGGAAACACCATATATTTT. This gives the protein CASSLQEGASGNTIYF.